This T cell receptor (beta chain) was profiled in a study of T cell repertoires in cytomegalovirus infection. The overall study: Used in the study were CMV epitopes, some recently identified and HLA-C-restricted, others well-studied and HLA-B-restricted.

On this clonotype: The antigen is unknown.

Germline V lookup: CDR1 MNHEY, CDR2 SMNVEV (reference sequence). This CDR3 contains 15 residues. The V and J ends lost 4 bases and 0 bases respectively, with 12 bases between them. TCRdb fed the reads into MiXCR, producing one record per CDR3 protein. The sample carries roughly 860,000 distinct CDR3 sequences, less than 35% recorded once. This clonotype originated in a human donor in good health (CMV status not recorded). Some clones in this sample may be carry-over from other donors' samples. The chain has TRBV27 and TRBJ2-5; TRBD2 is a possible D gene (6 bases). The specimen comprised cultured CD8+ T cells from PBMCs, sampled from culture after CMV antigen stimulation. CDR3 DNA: TGTGCCAGCAGTTGGAGGGGTCGGAACCAAGAGACCCAGTACTTC. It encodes CASSWRGRNQETQYF.